These 8 T cell receptor beta chains came from one sample sequenced in a study of T cells in Graves' hyperthyroidism and ophthalmopathy. RNA transcripts gave rise to amplified TCR beta CDR3 regions. The HTBI set primed first-round TCR CDR3 RT-PCR. MiXCR was run by TCRdb on the multiplex PCR reads, yielding one entry per CDR3 protein. The sample records approximately 200,000 distinct CDR3 sequences, about a sixth being singletons. The sequencing sample was made of blood. These receptors came from a man aged 35 to 55 with Graves' hyperthyroidism.

This sequence joins TRBV4-1 and TRBJ1-5; TRBD1 might be the D (5 bases). From germline, CDR1 is MGHRA and CDR2 YSYEKL. V was shortened by 0 bases and J by 6 bases, with 6 bases between the two germline ends. The CDR3 runs 13 residues. CDR3 residues: CASSQDRAQPQHF. CDR3 nucleotide sequence: TGCGCCAGCAGCCAAGACAGGGCTCAGCCCCAGCATTTT.

This clonotype was seen many times. J is TRBJ2-5 and V is TRBV5-1, with D maybe TRBD2 (5 bases). Germline CDR1 SGHRS, CDR2 YFSETQ. V was trimmed by 1 base and J by 3 bases, leaving 7 bases between them. The CDR3 runs 13 residues. CDR3 DNA sequence: TGCGCCAGCAGCTTGCCCGGGGAAGAGACCCAGTACTTC. This translates into CASSLPGEETQYF.

The chain recombines TRBV7-3 with TRBJ2-3; 7 bases map to TRBD1. Germline CDR1 SGHTA, CDR2 FQGTGA. V dropped 2 bases and J dropped 4; count of bases not matched to a gene: 3. The CDR3 spans 14 residues. The CDR3, as DNA: TGTGCCAGCAGCTTATTGAGGGGGCCAGATACGCAGTATTTT. Residues: CASSLLRGPDTQYF.

This chain links TRBV14 with TRBJ2-3; perhaps D is TRBD1 or TRBD2 (6 bases each). The germline gives CDR1 SGHDN, CDR2 FVKESK. V was pared by 4 bases and J by 5 bases, with 19 bases between. This CDR3 has 16 residues. CDR3 coding DNA: TGTGCCAGCAGCCTCGATGTTGGGGGGCTAGGAGATACGCAGTATTTT. Protein product: CASSLDVGGLGDTQYF.

This clonotype has a count of ten or more. This chain connects TRBV10-3 to TRBJ2-2, with D unclear. The germline CDR1 and CDR2 sequences are ENHRY and SYGVKD. CDR3 length equals 15 residues. The V end was cut by 0 bases, the J end by 3 bases, with 8 bases between. CDR3 coding DNA: TGTGCCATCAGTGAGTCGATGGTTTACACCGGGGAGCTGTTTTTT. Residues: CAISESMVYTGELFF.

On this clonotype itself: One end of the junction fails to match germline, which may point to a read error. V and J are TRBV5-5 and TRBJ1-4; 10 bases fit TRBD1. The CDR3 covers 15 residues. Looked up from germline, CDR1 is SGHKS and CDR2 is YYEKEE (reference sequence). The CDR3 region is CASGFSGTGVEKLFF. CDR3 nucleotides: TGTGCCAGCGGCTTCTCCGGGACAGGGGTCGAAAAACTGTTTTTT. Combining the CDR3 with reference TRBV5-5 and TRBJ1-4 gives the whole variable domain DAGVTQSPTHLIKTRGQQVTLRCSPISGHKSVSWYQQVLGQGPQFIFQYYEKEERGRGNFPDRFSARQFPNYSSELNVNALLLGDSALYLCASGFSGTGVEKLFFGSGTQLSVL.

This clonotype was seen at least ten times. The rearrangement links TRBV20-1 to TRBJ2-5, with 8 bases that match TRBD2. Trimming took 3 bases from V and 2 from J; bases not matched to a gene: 2. This CDR3 spans 13 amino acids. Germline values: CDR1 DFQATT, CDR2 SNEGSKA (reference sequence). CDR3 DNA: TGCAGTGCTAGCGGGGGGGGACAAGAGACCCAGTACTTC. Translation gives CSASGGGQETQYF.

This chain uses TRBV5-1 with TRBJ1-2; 7 bases are a match to TRBD1. V shed 2 bases, J shed 6 bases, and the junction held 13 bases outside the gene matches. This CDR3 contains 16 residues. The germline CDR1 and CDR2 sequences are SGHRS and YFSETQ. CDR3 sequence (DNA): TGCGCCAGCAGCTTAAGCTCAGGGGGTAGCGCAGATGGCTACACCTTC. Amino acids: CASSLSSGGSADGYTF.